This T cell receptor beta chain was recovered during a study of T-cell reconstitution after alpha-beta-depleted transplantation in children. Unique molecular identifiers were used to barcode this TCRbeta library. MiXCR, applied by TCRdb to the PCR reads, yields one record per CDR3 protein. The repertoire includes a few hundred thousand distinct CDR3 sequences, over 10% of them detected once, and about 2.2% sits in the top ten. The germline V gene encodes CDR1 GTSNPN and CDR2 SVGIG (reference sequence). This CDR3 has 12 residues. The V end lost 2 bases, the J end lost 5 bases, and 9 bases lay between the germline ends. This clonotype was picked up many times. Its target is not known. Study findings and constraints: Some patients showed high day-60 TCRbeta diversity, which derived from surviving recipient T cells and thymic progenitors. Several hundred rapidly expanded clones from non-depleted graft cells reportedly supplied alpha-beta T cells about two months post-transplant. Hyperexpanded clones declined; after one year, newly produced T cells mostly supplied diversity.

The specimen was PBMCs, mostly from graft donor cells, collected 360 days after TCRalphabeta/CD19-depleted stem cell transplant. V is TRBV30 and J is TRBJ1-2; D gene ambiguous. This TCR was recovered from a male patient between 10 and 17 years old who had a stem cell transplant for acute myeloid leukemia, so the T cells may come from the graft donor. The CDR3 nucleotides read TGTGCCTGGAGTTTACAGCTATATGGCTACACCTTC. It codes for CAWSLQLYGYTF. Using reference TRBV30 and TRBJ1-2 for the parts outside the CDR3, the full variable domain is SQTIHQWPATLVQPVGSPLSLECTVEGTSNPNLYWYRQAAGRGLQLLFYSVGIGQISSEVPQNLSASRPQDRQFILSSKKLLLSDSGFYLCAWSLQLYGYTFGSGTRLTVV.